These 12 T cell receptor beta chains came from one sample sequenced in a study of technical replicates of blood from a few donors. The protocol was immunoSEQ multiplex PCR, while the TCRdb copy is restricted to in-frame clones and leaves out a portion. The table shows some 80,000 clones, with roughly 94% occurring only once. Sequenced: T cells isolated from PBMCs. The receptors were gathered from a human donor in good health.

V usage is TRBV11-3 and J usage is TRBJ2-5, with D maybe TRBD2 (6 bases). Trimming shortened V by 4 bases and J by 1 base, and 7 bases separated the two germline ends. The CDR3 length is 13 residues. In germline, CDR1 is SGHNT, CDR2 YENEEA. The CDR3 region has the DNA TGTGCCAGCAGCTCGGGGGTCCAAGAGACCCAGTACTTC. Its translation is CASSSGVQETQYF.

This sequence joins TRBV14 and TRBJ2-4, with 10 nucleotides matching TRBD1. This CDR3 spans 15 amino acids. V dropped 4 bases and J dropped 8; count of bases not matched to a gene: 8. Germline values: CDR1 SGHDN, CDR2 FVKESK. This CDR3 reads CASSLRGTGVDIQYF. The CDR3 nucleotides are TGTGCCAGCAGCCTGAGGGGGACAGGGGTTGACATTCAGTACTTC.

The chain uses TRBV9 and TRBJ2-7; D is unclear. V lost 4 bases to trimming and J lost 0 bases, with 11 bases between them. CDR1 and CDR2 from the germline V gene are SGDLS and YYNGEE. This CDR3 has 14 amino acids. This CDR3 is CASSLGQSSYEQYF. The DNA of the CDR3 is TGTGCCAGCAGCCTTGGGCAGAGCTCCTACGAGCAGTACTTC.

The chain is built from TRBV10-1 and TRBJ1-5; 8 positions match TRBD1. The V segment lost 2 bases and the J segment 7 bases; nucleotides outside the gene matches: 4. The CDR3 is 14 residues long. Germline CDR1 WNHNN, CDR2 SYGVQD (reference sequence). This CDR3 is CASSEGTGGQPQHF. The CDR3 DNA reads TGCGCCAGCAGTGAGGGGACAGGCGGACAGCCCCAGCATTTT.

The V and J genes are TRBV7-2 and TRBJ2-2; D gene uncertain. This CDR3 region has 13 residues. Trimming took 4 bases from V and 6 from J, leaving 9 bases between them. Germline V lookup: CDR1 SGHTA, CDR2 FQGNSA. CDR3 amino acids: CASSSYSSGELFF. CDR3 nucleotides: TGTGCCAGCAGCTCGTACAGCTCCGGGGAGCTGTTTTTT.

J is TRBJ1-2 and V is TRBV6-1; TRBD1 is a possible D gene (6 bases). The CDR3 is made up of 15 amino acids. Germline V gene data show CDR1 as MNHNS and CDR2 as SASEGT. The V and J ends lost 2 bases and 4 bases respectively, with 14 bases between them. The CDR3 coding sequence is TGTGCCAGCAGTGAACAGGGACTACAGGGCTATGGCTACACCTTC. It yields the protein CASSEQGLQGYGYTF.

The chain employs TRBV2 and TRBJ1-3; no definite D call. This CDR3 has 14 amino acids. Germline CDR1 SNHLY, CDR2 FYNNEI. The V end was cut by 1 base, the J end by 2 bases, with 6 bases between. The CDR3 bases are TGTGCCAGCAGTGAAGGAGTCCCTGGAAACACCATATATTTT. This translates into CASSEGVPGNTIYF.

The genes are TRBV7-9 and TRBJ2-5; D is perhaps TRBD1 (5 bases). V was shortened by 1 base and J by 5 bases, with 11 bases between the two germline ends. Germline V lookup: CDR1 SEHNR, CDR2 FQNEAQ (reference sequence). This CDR3 region has 14 residues. The CDR3 spells CASSLGLAGETQYF. The CDR3 region has the DNA TGTGCCAGCAGCTTAGGTTTAGCAGGGGAGACCCAGTACTTC. Full variable domain (outside the CDR3, taken from reference TRBV7-9 and TRBJ2-5): DTGVSQNPRHKITKRGQNVTFRCDPISEHNRLYWYRQTLGQGPEFLTYFQNEAQLEKSRLLSDRFSAERPKGSFSTLEIQRTEQGDSAMYLCASSLGLAGETQYFGPGTRLLVL.

This chain connects TRBV10-2 to TRBJ1-5; D is ambiguous. Trimming shortened V by 6 bases and J by 3 bases, and 9 bases separated the two germline ends. Germline assignment: CDR1 WSHSY and CDR2 SAAADI. CDR3 length: 13 amino acids. This CDR3 reads CASSLNFNQPQHF. CDR3 bases: TGCGCCAGCAGCCTCAACTTCAATCAGCCCCAGCATTTT.

This sequence joins TRBV6-1 and TRBJ2-1; 11 bases match TRBD2. The CDR3 has 17 residues. Germline trimming cut 1 base from V and 4 bases from J; bases unmatched to any gene: 6. Germline V gene data show CDR1 as MNHNS and CDR2 as SASEGT. DNA of the CDR3: TGTGCCAGCAGTGAAGGGACCCCTAGCGGGGGGTACAATGAGCAGTTCTTC. It translates to CASSEGTPSGGYNEQFF.

The chain employs TRBV4-2 and TRBJ2-3; D is perhaps TRBD2 (5 bases). There are 13 residues in the CDR3. Germline V gene data show CDR1 as LGHNA and CDR2 as YNFKEQ. Trimming took off 5 bases at V and 5 bases at J, with 11 bases between the two ends. The CDR3 loop is CASSRETIDTQYF. The CDR3 DNA follows: TGTGCCAGCAGCAGGGAGACGATAGATACGCAGTATTTT.

The chain uses TRBV5-1 and TRBJ2-1; D is undetermined. Trimming shortened V by 1 base and J by 2 bases, and 13 bases separated the two germline ends. The CDR3 has 16 amino acids. The germline gives CDR1 SGHRS, CDR2 YFSETQ. CDR3 in DNA: TGCGCCAGCAGCTTGTATGGTACTCTCACCTACAATGAGCAGTTCTTC. It translates to CASSLYGTLTYNEQFF.